This passage covers 27 T cell receptor beta chains from one sample sequenced in a study of PD-L1 blockade in urothelial cancer. Sequencing was performed with immunoSEQ multiplex PCR; in TCRdb, only in-frame clones are kept and a portion is missing. The sample contains roughly 42,000 clones, more than 80% of which appear only once. Described time point: peripheral blood 6 weeks after treatment start. Sample: PBMCs, taken around atezolizumab (anti-PD-L1) treatment. The receptors were gathered from a man between 65 and 79 years old with urothelial cancer.

This chain joins TRBV5-4 and TRBJ2-2; TRBD1 might be the D (6 bases). Trimming shortened V by 4 bases and J by 1 base, and 8 bases separated the two germline ends. Per germline, CDR1 SGHNT and CDR2 YYREEE (reference sequence). The CDR3 runs to 14 residues. CDR3: CASSPQGNTGELFF. The CDR3, as DNA: TGTGCCAGCAGCCCACAGGGGAACACCGGGGAGCTGTTTTTT.

V is TRBV5-4 and J is TRBJ2-7; D gene ambiguous. The CDR3 runs 16 residues. Germline V gene lookup returns CDR1 SGHNT and CDR2 YYREEE (reference sequence). V lost 0 bases and J lost 0, with 13 bases in between. CDR3 coding DNA: TGTGCCAGCAGCTTGGCCACGCGACGGAGCTCCTACGAGCAGTACTTC. It specifies CASSLATRRSSYEQYF.

There are a few counts of this clone. The chain combines TRBV19 with TRBJ2-1; a weak D match, TRBD2 (6 bases). CDR1 and CDR2 (germline): LNHDA, SQIVND (reference sequence). The CDR3 spans 18 residues. Trimming removed 3 bases from V and 4 bases from J, with 22 bases in between. The CDR3, as DNA: TGTGCCAGTAGTATTTTACGGGCGCCCGGGACTGGATACAATGAGCAGTTCTTC. It encodes CASSILRAPGTGYNEQFF.

This chain joins TRBV6-6 and TRBJ1-4, with D tentatively TRBD1 (5 bases). V lost 7 bases and J lost 8, with 14 bases in between. CDR3 length: 13 residues. CDR1 is MNHNY, CDR2 SVGAGI, per germline (reference sequence). CDR3 nucleotide sequence: TGTGCCAGCACCATGGGGCCCAGGGAAAAACTGTTTTTT. It codes for CASTMGPREKLFF.

V usage is TRBV6-5 and J usage is TRBJ1-1; TRBD1 matches at 10 bases. The CDR3 runs 12 residues. Germline lookup yields CDR1 MNHEY and CDR2 SVGAGI. J gave up 7 bases and V 8 bases, and 4 bases lay outside the gene matches. The CDR3 here is CASQTGGFEAFF. In nucleotides, the CDR3 is TGTGCCAGCCAGACAGGGGGCTTTGAAGCTTTCTTT.

V and J are TRBV28 and TRBJ2-3; D is undetermined. V shed 6 bases and J shed 0 bases, with 13 bases lying between them. In germline, CDR1 is MDHEN, CDR2 SYDVKM. The CDR3 has 15 residues. The CDR3 region is CASRVEPPSTDTQYF. As DNA, the CDR3 is TGTGCCAGCAGAGTCGAGCCCCCTAGCACAGATACGCAGTATTTT.

In nucleotides, the CDR3 is TGTGCCACCAGCTCCCAGCGGGGATCTGGGGCCAACGTCCTGACTTTC. Amino acids: CATSSQRGSGANVLTF. The V and J genes are TRBV15 and TRBJ2-6; the match to TRBD2 covers 7 bases. This CDR3 spans 16 amino acids. Trimming at V came to 5 bases and at J to 1 base, leaving 5 bases not matched to a gene. Germline lookup yields CDR1 LNHNV and CDR2 YYDKDF (reference sequence).

The chain joins TRBV6-1 to TRBJ2-7; TRBD1 aligns across 9 bases. This CDR3 has 16 residues. Germline CDR1 and CDR2: MNHNS and SASEGT. The V segment lost 3 bases and the J segment 5 bases; nucleotides outside the gene matches: 11. As DNA, the CDR3 is TGTGCCAGCAGTGACAGACCGGGACAGGGAAGAAACGAGCAGTACTTC. Translation: CASSDRPGQGRNEQYF.

The chain recombines TRBV5-1 with TRBJ2-1; 7 nucleotides match TRBD1. Per the germline V gene, CDR1 is SGHRS and CDR2 is YFSETQ. The V segment lost 2 bases and the J segment 3 bases; nucleotides outside the gene matches: 5. The length of the CDR3 is 15 residues. CDR3 nucleotide sequence: TGCGCCAGCAGCTTTAGGGGACAGAACTACAATGAGCAGTTCTTC. This translates into CASSFRGQNYNEQFF.

The genes are TRBV2 and TRBJ1-3, with D possibly matching TRBD1 (5 bases). V lost 4 bases and J 2 bases, leaving 12 bases between the germline ends. CDR3 length: 15 residues. Germline CDR1 reads SNHLY; CDR2 reads FYNNEI. The CDR3 region is CASSVSDSPGNTIYF. The DNA of the CDR3 is TGTGCCAGCAGTGTTAGTGACAGCCCTGGAAACACCATATATTTT. Drawing the rest from reference TRBV2 and TRBJ1-3, the complete variable domain is EPEVTQTPSHQVTQMGQEVILRCVPISNHLYFYWYRQILGQKVEFLVSFYNNEISEKSEIFDDQFSVERPDGSNFTLKIRSTKLEDSAMYFCASSVSDSPGNTIYFGEGSWLTVV.

The V and J genes are TRBV6-1 and TRBJ2-3; D is possibly TRBD1 (6 bases). The length of the CDR3 is 15 residues. V dropped 6 bases and J dropped 4 bases, with 17 bases sitting between them. Germline values: CDR1 MNHNS, CDR2 SASEGT. CDR3 sequence: CASRVRQARADTQYF. DNA for the CDR3: TGTGCCAGCAGGGTTCGACAGGCTCGGGCAGATACGCAGTATTTT.

This clone was observed a handful of times. The chain recombines TRBV11-3 with TRBJ2-2, with D tentatively TRBD2 (6 bases). V was trimmed by 8 bases and J by 0 bases, leaving 10 bases between them. Germline CDR1 SGHNT, CDR2 YENEEA. The CDR3 is 14 amino acids. The CDR3 DNA reads TGTGCCAGCGGGTTAGCGGCGAACACCGGGGAGCTGTTTTTT. It is translated as CASGLAANTGELFF. Full variable domain (outside the CDR3, taken from reference TRBV11-3 and TRBJ2-2): EAGVVQSPRYKIIEKKQPVAFWCNPISGHNTLYWYLQNLGQGPELLIRYENEEAVDDSQLPKDRFSAERLKGVDSTLKIQPAELGDSAVYLCASGLAANTGELFFGEGSRLTVL.

The V call is TRBV11-2, the J call TRBJ2-3, with 7 bases identical to TRBD2. Per germline, CDR1 SGHAT and CDR2 FQNNGV. Trimming at V came to 1 base and at J to 4 bases, leaving 8 bases not matched to a gene. CDR3 size: 16 residues. The CDR3 DNA reads as TGTGCCAGCAGCTTAGGCGCGTTCCGGGGGGCAGATACGCAGTATTTT. It encodes CASSLGAFRGADTQYF.

The rearrangement joins TRBV6-5 to TRBJ2-1, with 8 bases aligning to TRBD2. Trimming cost V 1 base and J 4 bases; bases outside gene matches: 6. The CDR3 loop spans 16 amino acids. Germline V lookup: CDR1 MNHEY, CDR2 SVGAGI. The CDR3 loop is CASSYFSGTAYNEQFF. The CDR3 region has the DNA TGTGCCAGCAGTTACTTTAGCGGGACGGCGTACAATGAGCAGTTCTTC.

The chain employs TRBV5-1 and TRBJ1-1, with a tentative D call TRBD1 (6 bases). The CDR3 length is 15 residues. V was cut by 0 bases and J by 3 bases, with 12 bases left in between. CDR1 and CDR2 (germline): SGHRS, YFSETQ. CDR3 sequence (DNA): TGCGCCAGCAGCTTGGAGGGGGGGGGATACACTGAAGCTTTCTTT. Translated: CASSLEGGGYTEAFF.

This chain connects TRBV9 to TRBJ2-4; the match to TRBD2 covers 13 bases. Germline lookup yields CDR1 SGDLS and CDR2 YYNGEE. The CDR3 covers 17 residues. Losses at the gene ends were 4 bases for V and 5 bases for J; bases not matched to a gene: 9. The DNA for the CDR3 is TGTGCCAGCAGCATTGGACTAGCGGGAGCCGGTGAAAACATTCAGTACTTC. Translation: CASSIGLAGAGENIQYF. Full variable domain (outside the CDR3, taken from reference TRBV9 and TRBJ2-4): DSGVTQTPKHLITATGQRVTLRCSPRSGDLSVYWYQQSLDQGLQFLIQYYNGEERAKGNILERFSAQQFPDLHSELNLSSLELGDSALYFCASSIGLAGAGENIQYFGAGTRLSVL.

The genes are TRBV5-1 and TRBJ2-1; TRBD2 aligns across 11 bases. Per germline, CDR1 SGHRS and CDR2 YFSETQ. The junction had 4 bases not matched to a gene; V was cut back by 1 base and J by 7 bases. There are 15 residues in the CDR3. DNA of the CDR3: TGCGCCAGCAGCTTGAGGCTAGCGGGGGGAAATGAGCAGTTCTTC. Translated: CASSLRLAGGNEQFF.

J is TRBJ2-7 and V is TRBV15; 7 bases are shared with TRBD2. CDR1 is LNHNV and CDR2 is YYDKDF in the germline V gene (reference sequence). The CDR3 runs to 14 residues. J lost 0 bases, V lost 5 bases, and 4 bases had no gene match. Written as DNA, the CDR3 is TGTGCCACCAGCGAGGGAGGGGTCTCCTACGAGCAGTACTTC. Translating gives CATSEGGVSYEQYF.

This chain uses TRBV5-1 with TRBJ2-3, with 8 bases identical to TRBD2. The J segment lost 5 bases and the V segment lost 0 bases, leaving 5 bases of the junction unmatched. The CDR3 is 15 amino acids. The V gene's germline CDR1 is SGHRS and CDR2 YFSETQ. CDR3 sequence (DNA): TGCGCCAGCAGCTTGGAGTCGGGAGGGATAGATACGCAGTATTTT. It codes for CASSLESGGIDTQYF.

The rearrangement links TRBV25-1 to TRBJ2-5, with TRBD1 matching 11 bases. V shed 2 bases and J 10 bases; nucleotides not matched to a gene: 9. Germline lookup yields CDR1 MGHDK and CDR2 SYGVNS. This CDR3 spans 15 amino acids. The CDR3 DNA is TGTGCCAGCAGTGAAGCCCGGACAGGGGGCAAGGACCAGTACTTC. Its translation: CASSEARTGGKDQYF.

The chain uses TRBV6-5 and TRBJ1-5; TRBD1 is a possible D gene (6 bases). The CDR3 covers 15 residues. CDR1 MNHEY and CDR2 SVGAGI come from the germline V gene. Trimming took off 4 bases at V and 1 base at J, with 11 bases between the two ends. The CDR3 nucleotides are TGTGCCAGCAGTTTCCGTCAGGGGAGCAATCAGCCCCAGCATTTT. Translated, it gives CASSFRQGSNQPQHF.

This clone has just a few counts. The V and J genes are TRBV19 and TRBJ2-2; D may be TRBD1 (6 bases). The length of the CDR3 is 12 residues. Germline-derived CDR1 and CDR2 are LNHDA and SQIVND (reference sequence). With 8 bases removed from V and 6 bases from J, the gap between germline ends came to 10 bases. CDR3 amino acids: CASEGVAGELFF. The CDR3 DNA is TGTGCCAGTGAGGGGGTGGCCGGGGAGCTGTTTTTT.

The chain has TRBV5-1 and TRBJ2-5; 9 positions agree with TRBD2. Germline values: CDR1 SGHRS, CDR2 YFSETQ. There are 18 residues in the CDR3. J lost 2 bases, V lost 2 bases, and 13 bases had no gene match. This CDR3 reads CASSFGGLASGIQETQYF. The CDR3 DNA sequence: TGCGCCAGCAGCTTTGGTGGACTAGCGTCAGGGATACAAGAGACCCAGTACTTC.

The chain employs TRBV10-2 and TRBJ2-1; 7 bases map to TRBD2. The germline V gene encodes CDR1 WSHSY and CDR2 SAAADI. The V gene end was trimmed by 4 bases and the J gene end by 5 bases; junction bases not matched to a gene: 5. The CDR3 runs 14 residues. CDR3 region: CASSVLAANNEQFF. The DNA for the CDR3 is TGCGCCAGCAGTGTGCTAGCGGCTAACAATGAGCAGTTCTTC.

The V call is TRBV5-4, the J call TRBJ2-2; the D gene is possibly TRBD1 (5 bases). Trimming took 1 base from V and 4 from J, leaving 14 bases between them. The CDR3 loop spans 16 amino acids. Germline assignment: CDR1 SGHNT and CDR2 YYREEE (reference sequence). The CDR3 loop is CASSLFIRGGTGELFF. CDR3 DNA: TGTGCCAGCAGCTTGTTTATAAGGGGTGGCACCGGGGAGCTGTTTTTT.

The chain recombines TRBV4-2 with TRBJ2-7; 8 nucleotides line up with TRBD2. The CDR3 consists of 17 residues. V lost 1 base, J lost 0 bases, and 8 bases stayed unmatched. Germline V lookup: CDR1 LGHNA, CDR2 YNFKEQ. CDR3 in DNA: TGTGCCAGCAGCCAAGGTCTCCTACTAGCGGACTCCTACGAGCAGTACTTC. This codes for CASSQGLLLADSYEQYF.

The chain is built from TRBV9 and TRBJ2-7, with TRBD2 matching 10 bases. This CDR3 region has 15 residues. V was pared by 3 bases and J by 3 bases, with 6 bases of the junction left unmatched. Looked up from germline, CDR1 is SGDLS and CDR2 is YYNGEE. The CDR3 sequence is CASSAGTSVSYEQYF. For the CDR3, the DNA is TGTGCCAGCAGCGCGGGGACTAGCGTAAGCTACGAGCAGTACTTC.